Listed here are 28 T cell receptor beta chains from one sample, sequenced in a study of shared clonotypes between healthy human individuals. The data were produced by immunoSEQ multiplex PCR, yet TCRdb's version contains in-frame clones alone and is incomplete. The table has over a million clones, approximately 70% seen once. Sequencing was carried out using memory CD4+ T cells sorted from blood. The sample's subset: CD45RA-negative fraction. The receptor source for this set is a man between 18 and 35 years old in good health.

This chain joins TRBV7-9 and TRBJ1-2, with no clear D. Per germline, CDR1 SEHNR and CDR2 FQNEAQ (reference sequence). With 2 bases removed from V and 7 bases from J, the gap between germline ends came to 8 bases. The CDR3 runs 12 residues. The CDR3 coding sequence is TGTGCCAGCAGCTTACCATCACTTGGCTACACCTTC. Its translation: CASSLPSLGYTF.

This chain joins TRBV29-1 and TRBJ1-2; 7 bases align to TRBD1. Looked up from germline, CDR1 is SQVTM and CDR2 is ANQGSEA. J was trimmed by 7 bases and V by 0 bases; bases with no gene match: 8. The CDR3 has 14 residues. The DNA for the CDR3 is TGCAGCGTTGAAGATGACAGGGTTTTGAGTGGCTACACCTTC. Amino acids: CSVEDDRVLSGYTF.

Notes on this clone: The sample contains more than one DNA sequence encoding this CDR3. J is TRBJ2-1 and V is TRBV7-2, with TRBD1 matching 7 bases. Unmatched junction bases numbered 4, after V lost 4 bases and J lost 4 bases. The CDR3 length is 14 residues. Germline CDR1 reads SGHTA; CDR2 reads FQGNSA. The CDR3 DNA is TGTGCCAGCAGCTCGGGACAGTCTTACAATGAGCAGTTCTTC. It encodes CASSSGQSYNEQFF.

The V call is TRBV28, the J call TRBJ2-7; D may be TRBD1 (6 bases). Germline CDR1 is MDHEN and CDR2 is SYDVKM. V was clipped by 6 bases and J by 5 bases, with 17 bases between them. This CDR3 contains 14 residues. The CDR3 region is CASSGRGRVNEQYF. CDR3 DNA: TGTGCCAGCAGCGGCAGGGGACGCGTTAACGAGCAGTACTTC.

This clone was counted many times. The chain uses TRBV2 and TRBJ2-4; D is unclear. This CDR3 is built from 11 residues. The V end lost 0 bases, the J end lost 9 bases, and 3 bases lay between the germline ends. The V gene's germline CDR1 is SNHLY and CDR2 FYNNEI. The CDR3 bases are TGTGCCAGCAGTGAAGCCAGCATTCAGTACTTC. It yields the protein CASSEASIQYF. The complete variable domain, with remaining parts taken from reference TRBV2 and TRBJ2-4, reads EPEVTQTPSHQVTQMGQEVILRCVPISNHLYFYWYRQILGQKVEFLVSFYNNEISEKSEIFDDQFSVERPDGSNFTLKIRSTKLEDSAMYFCASSEASIQYFGAGTRLSVL.

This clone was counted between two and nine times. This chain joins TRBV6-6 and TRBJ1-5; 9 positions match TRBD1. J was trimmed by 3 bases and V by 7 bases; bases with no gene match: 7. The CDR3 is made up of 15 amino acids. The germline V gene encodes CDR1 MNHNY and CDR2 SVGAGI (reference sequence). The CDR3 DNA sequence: TGTGCCAGCACCACCGGGACAGGGCTCAATCAGCCCCAGCATTTT. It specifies CASTTGTGLNQPQHF.

CDR3 nucleotides: TGTGCCAGCAGCGTCCGCTCGGGGGACAGGGGCACAGATACGCAGTATTTT. Its protein product is CASSVRSGDRGTDTQYF. The V and J genes are TRBV27 and TRBJ2-3; 9 positions match TRBD1. This CDR3 comprises 17 residues. Germline V CDR1 and CDR2: MNHEY, SMNVEV (reference sequence). Trimming took 6 bases from V and 1 from J; bases not matched to a gene: 11.

CDR3 protein: CASKGTGGETQYF. Written as DNA, the CDR3 is TGTGCCAGCAAAGGGACAGGAGGAGAGACCCAGTACTTC. The V gene is TRBV6-5, the J gene TRBJ2-5; 8 positions match TRBD1. The V gene's germline CDR1 is MNHEY and CDR2 SVGAGI. This CDR3 is 13 amino acids long. V lost 7 bases and J lost 4; bases outside the gene matches: 5.

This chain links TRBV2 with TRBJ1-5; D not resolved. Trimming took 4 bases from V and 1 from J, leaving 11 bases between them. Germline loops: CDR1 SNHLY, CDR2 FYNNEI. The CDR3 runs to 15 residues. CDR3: CASSVSAPSNQPQHF. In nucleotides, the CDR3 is TGTGCCAGCAGTGTAAGTGCCCCCAGCAATCAGCCCCAGCATTTT.

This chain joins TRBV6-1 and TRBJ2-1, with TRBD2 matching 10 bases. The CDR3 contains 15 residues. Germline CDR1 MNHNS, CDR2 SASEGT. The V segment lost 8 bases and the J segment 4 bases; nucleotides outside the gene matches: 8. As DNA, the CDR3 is TGTGCCAGCGAGAGTAGCGGGGGGTCATACAATGAGCAGTTCTTC. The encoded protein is CASESSGGSYNEQFF.

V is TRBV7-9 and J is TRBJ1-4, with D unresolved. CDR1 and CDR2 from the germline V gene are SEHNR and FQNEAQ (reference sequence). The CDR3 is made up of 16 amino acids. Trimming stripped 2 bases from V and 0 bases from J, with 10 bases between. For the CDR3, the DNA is TGTGCCAGCAGCTTAAGGTCGGTCCCAACTAATGAAAAACTGTTTTTT. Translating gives CASSLRSVPTNEKLFF.

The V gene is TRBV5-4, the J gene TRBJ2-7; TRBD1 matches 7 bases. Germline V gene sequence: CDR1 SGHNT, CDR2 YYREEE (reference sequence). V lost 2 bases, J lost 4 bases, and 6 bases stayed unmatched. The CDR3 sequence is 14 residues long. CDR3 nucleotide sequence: TGTGCCAGCAGCTTAGGGGACAGTTCTTACGAGCAGTACTTC. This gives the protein CASSLGDSSYEQYF.

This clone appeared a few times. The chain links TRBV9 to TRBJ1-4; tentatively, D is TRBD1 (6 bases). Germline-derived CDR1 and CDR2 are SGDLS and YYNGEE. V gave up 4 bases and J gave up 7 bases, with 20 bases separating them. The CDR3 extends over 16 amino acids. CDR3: CASSPINGGRGEKLFF. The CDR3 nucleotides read TGTGCCAGCAGCCCCATTAACGGGGGGCGGGGTGAAAAACTGTTTTTT.

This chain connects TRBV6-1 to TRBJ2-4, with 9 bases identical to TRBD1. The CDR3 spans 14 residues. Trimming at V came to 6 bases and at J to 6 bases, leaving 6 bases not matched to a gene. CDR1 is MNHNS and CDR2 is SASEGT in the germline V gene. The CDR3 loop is CASRVQGAANIQYF. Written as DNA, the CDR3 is TGTGCCAGCAGGGTACAGGGGGCGGCAAACATTCAGTACTTC.

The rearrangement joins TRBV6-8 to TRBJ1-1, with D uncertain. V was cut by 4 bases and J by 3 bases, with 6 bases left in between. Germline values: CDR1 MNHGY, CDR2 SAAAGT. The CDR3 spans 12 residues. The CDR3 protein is CASSFGDTEAFF. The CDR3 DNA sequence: TGTGCCAGCAGTTTCGGAGACACTGAAGCTTTCTTT.

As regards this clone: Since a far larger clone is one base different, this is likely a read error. The CDR3 protein is CASSPSGNTIYF. Here the CDR3 DNA reads TGTGCCAGCAGCCCCTCTGGAAACACCATATATTTT. The V and J genes are TRBV9 and TRBJ1-3; D is unclear. Trimming took off 4 bases at V and 0 bases at J, with 2 bases between the two ends. The CDR3 is made up of 12 amino acids. Germline lookup yields CDR1 SGDLS and CDR2 YYNGEE.

The CDR3 is CASQGLAKGGYTF. Here the CDR3 DNA reads TGTGCCTCCCAGGGGTTAGCAAAAGGTGGCTACACCTTC. J is TRBJ1-2 and V is TRBV30, with a weak D call TRBD1 (6 bases). Germline V lookup: CDR1 GTSNPN, CDR2 SVGIG (reference sequence). Trimming left V 7 bases short and J 7 bases short, with 19 bases between. There are 13 residues in the CDR3.

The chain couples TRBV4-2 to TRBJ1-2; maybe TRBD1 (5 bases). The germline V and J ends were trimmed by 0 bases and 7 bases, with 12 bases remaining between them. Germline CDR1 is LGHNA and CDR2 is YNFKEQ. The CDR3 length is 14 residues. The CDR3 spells CASSQDPLGGGYTF. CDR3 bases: TGTGCCAGCAGCCAAGATCCCCTGGGGGGTGGCTACACCTTC.

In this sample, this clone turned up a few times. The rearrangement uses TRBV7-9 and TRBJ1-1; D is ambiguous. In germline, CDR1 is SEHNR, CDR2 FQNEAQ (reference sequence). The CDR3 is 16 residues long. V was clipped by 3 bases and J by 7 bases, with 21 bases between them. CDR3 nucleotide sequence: TGTGCCAGCAGCTTGAAATCGAGTGCGGTTCCTCGTGAAGCTTTCTTT. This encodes CASSLKSSAVPREAFF.

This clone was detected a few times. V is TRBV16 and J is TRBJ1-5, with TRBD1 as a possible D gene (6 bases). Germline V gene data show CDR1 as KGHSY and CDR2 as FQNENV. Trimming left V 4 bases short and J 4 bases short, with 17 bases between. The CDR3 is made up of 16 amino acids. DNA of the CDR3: TGTGCCAGCAGCCCTCAGGCTACAGGGCGAAATCAGCCCCAGCATTTT. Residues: CASSPQATGRNQPQHF.

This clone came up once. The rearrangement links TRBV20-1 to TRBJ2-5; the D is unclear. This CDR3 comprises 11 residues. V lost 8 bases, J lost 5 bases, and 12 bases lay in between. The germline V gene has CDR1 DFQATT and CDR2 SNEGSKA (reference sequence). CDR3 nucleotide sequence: TGCAGTCCGGTCTTCGGGGAGACCCAGTACTTC. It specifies CSPVFGETQYF.

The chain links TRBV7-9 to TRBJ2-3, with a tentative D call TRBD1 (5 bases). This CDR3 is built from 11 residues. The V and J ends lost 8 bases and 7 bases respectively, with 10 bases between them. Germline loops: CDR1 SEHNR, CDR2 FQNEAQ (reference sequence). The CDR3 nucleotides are TGTGCCAGCGGTAGGGGAAATACGCAGTATTTT. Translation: CASGRGNTQYF.

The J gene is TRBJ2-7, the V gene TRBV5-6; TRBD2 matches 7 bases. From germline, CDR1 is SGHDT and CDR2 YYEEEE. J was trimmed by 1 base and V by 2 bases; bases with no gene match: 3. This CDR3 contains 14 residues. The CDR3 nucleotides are TGTGCCAGCAGCTTTGGACTAGAGTCCTACGAGCAGTACTTC. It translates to CASSFGLESYEQYF.

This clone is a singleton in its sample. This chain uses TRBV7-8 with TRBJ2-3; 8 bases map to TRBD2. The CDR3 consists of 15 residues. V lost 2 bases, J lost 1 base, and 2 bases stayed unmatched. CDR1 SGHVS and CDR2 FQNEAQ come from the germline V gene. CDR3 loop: CASSLILAGTDTQYF. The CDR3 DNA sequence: TGTGCCAGCAGCTTAATACTAGCGGGCACAGATACGCAGTATTTT.

The CDR3 region has the DNA TGTGCCTGGAGTAGCTCGGGGCATCAGCCCCAGCATTTT. Translated: CAWSSSGHQPQHF. The genes are TRBV30 and TRBJ1-5, with D possibly matching TRBD1 (5 bases). V gave up 2 bases and J gave up 5 bases, with 10 bases separating them. CDR1 and CDR2 (germline): GTSNPN, SVGIG (reference sequence). The CDR3 runs 13 residues.

CDR3: CASSLDPGTAYEQYF. For the CDR3, the DNA is TGTGCCAGCAGCTTGGACCCGGGGACCGCCTACGAGCAGTACTTC. The chain joins TRBV5-5 to TRBJ2-7; possibly TRBD1 or TRBD2 for D (5 bases each). Germline loops: CDR1 SGHKS, CDR2 YYEKEE (reference sequence). Trimming removed 0 bases from V and 2 bases from J, with 12 bases in between. The CDR3 consists of 15 residues. The complete variable domain, with remaining parts taken from reference TRBV5-5 and TRBJ2-7, reads DAGVTQSPTHLIKTRGQQVTLRCSPISGHKSVSWYQQVLGQGPQFIFQYYEKEERGRGNFPDRFSARQFPNYSSELNVNALLLGDSALYLCASSLDPGTAYEQYFGPGTRLTVT.

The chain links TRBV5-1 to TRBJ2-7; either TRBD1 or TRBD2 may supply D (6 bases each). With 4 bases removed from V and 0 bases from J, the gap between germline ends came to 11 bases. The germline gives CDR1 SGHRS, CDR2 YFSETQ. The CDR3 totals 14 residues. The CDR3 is CASSVGGLSYEQYF. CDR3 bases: TGCGCCAGCAGCGTCGGGGGCCTCTCCTACGAGCAGTACTTC.

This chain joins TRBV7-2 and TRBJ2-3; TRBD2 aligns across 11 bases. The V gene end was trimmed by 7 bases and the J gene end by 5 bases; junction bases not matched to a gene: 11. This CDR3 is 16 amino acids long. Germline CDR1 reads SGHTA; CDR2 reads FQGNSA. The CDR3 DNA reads TGTGCCAGCACCGTCGATTTAGCGGGAGGGGGAGATACGCAGTATTTT. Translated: CASTVDLAGGGDTQYF.